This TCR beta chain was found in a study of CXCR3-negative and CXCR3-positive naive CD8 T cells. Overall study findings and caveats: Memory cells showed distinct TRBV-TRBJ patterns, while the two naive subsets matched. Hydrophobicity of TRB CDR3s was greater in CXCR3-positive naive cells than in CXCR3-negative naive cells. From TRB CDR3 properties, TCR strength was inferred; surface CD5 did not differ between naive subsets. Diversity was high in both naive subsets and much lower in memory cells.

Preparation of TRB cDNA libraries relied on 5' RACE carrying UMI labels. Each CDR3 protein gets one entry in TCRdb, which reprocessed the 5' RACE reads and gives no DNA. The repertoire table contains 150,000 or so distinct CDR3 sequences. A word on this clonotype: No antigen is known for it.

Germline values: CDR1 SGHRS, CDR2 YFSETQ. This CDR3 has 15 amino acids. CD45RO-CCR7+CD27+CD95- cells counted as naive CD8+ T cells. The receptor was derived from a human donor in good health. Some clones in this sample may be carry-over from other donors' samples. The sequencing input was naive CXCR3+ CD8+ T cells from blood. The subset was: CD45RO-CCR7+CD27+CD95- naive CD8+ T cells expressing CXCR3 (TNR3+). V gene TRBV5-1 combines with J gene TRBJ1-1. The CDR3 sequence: CASSFTGPWNTEAFF.